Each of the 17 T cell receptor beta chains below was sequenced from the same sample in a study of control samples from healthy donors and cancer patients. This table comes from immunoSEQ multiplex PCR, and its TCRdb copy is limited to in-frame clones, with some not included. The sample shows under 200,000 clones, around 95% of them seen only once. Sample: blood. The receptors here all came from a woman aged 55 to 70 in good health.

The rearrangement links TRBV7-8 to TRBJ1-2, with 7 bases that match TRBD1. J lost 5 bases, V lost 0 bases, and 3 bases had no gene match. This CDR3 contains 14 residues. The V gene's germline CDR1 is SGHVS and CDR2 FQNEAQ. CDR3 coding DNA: TGTGCCAGCAGCTTAGCTCCAGGGGGGTATGGCTACACCTTC. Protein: CASSLAPGGYGYTF.

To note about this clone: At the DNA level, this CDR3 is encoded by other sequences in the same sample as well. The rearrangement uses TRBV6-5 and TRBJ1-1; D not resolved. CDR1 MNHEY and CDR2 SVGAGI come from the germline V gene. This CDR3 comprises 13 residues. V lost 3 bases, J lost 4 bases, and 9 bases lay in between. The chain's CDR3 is CASSYSRGTEAFF. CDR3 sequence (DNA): TGTGCCAGCAGTTATAGCCGAGGCACTGAAGCTTTCTTT.

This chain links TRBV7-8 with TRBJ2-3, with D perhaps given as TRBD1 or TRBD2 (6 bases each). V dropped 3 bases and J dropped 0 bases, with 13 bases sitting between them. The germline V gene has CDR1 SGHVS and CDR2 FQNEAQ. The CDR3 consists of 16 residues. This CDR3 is CASSFAGGASTDTQYF. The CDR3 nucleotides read TGTGCCAGCAGCTTCGCCGGGGGCGCTAGCACAGATACGCAGTATTTT.

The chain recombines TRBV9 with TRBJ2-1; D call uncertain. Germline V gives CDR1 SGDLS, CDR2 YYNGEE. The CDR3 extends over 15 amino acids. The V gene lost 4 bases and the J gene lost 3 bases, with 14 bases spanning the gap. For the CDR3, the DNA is TGTGCCAGCAGCCCTCAAGCCGTAGGCTACAATGAGCAGTTCTTC. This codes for CASSPQAVGYNEQFF.

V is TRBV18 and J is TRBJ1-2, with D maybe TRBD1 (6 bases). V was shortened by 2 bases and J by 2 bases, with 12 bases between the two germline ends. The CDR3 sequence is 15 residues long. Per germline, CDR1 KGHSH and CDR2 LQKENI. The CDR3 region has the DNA TGTGCCAGCTCACCATCGCACGACAGGAACTATGGCTACACCTTC. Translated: CASSPSHDRNYGYTF.

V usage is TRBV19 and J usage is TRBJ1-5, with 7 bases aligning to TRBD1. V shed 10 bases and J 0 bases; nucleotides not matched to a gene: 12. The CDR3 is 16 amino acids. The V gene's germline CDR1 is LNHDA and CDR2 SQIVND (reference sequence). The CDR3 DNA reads TGTGCCATCCAGGGGGGAGGGCCTAATAGCAATCAGCCCCAGCATTTT. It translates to CAIQGGGPNSNQPQHF.

CDR3 protein: CASSVNRDTEAFF. The CDR3 nucleotides are TGTGCCAGCAGCGTCAACCGGGACACTGAAGCTTTCTTT. This chain connects TRBV11-2 to TRBJ1-1; D ambiguous. CDR1 is SGHAT, CDR2 FQNNGV, per germline. There are 13 residues in the CDR3. Trimming shortened V by 5 bases and J by 3 bases, and 10 bases separated the two germline ends.

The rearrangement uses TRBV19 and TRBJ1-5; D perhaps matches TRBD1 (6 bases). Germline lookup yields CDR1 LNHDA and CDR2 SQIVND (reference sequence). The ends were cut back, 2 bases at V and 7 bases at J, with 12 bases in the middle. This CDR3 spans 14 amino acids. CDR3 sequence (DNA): TGTGCCAGTAGTATAAGGGGGGCCGGGCAGCCCCAGCATTTT. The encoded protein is CASSIRGAGQPQHF.

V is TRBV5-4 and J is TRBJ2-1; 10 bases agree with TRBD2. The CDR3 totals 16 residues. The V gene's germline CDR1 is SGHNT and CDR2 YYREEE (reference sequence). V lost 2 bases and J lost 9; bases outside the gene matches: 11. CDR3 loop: CASSLGERGGLGEQFF. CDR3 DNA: TGTGCCAGCAGCTTAGGAGAGCGGGGGGGCCTGGGTGAGCAGTTCTTC. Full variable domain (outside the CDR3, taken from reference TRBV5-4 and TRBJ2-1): ETGVTQSPTHLIKTRGQQVTLRCSSQSGHNTVSWYQQALGQGPQFIFQYYREEENGRGNFPPRFSGLQFPNYSSELNVNALELDDSALYLCASSLGERGGLGEQFFGPGTRLTVL.

This CDR3 reads CASSLGPGGLRNIQYF. The CDR3 nucleotides are TGTGCCAGCAGCTTGGGGCCTGGGGGGCTGAGAAACATTCAGTACTTC. The chain couples TRBV7-2 to TRBJ2-4, with D perhaps given as TRBD1 or TRBD2 (6 bases each). V was shortened by 3 bases and J by 6 bases, with 18 bases between the two germline ends. CDR1 SGHTA and CDR2 FQGNSA come from the germline V gene. There are 16 residues in the CDR3.

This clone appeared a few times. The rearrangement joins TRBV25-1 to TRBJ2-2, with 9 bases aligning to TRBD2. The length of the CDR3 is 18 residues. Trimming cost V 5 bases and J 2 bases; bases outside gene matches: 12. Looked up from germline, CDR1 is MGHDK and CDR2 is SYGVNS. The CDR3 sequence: CASSPPWLRGGNTGELFF. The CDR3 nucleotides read TGTGCCAGCAGTCCCCCCTGGTTGCGGGGGGGCAACACCGGGGAGCTGTTTTTT. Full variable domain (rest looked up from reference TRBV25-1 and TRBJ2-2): EADIYQTPRYLVIGTGKKITLECSQTMGHDKMYWYQQDPGMELHLIHYSYGVNSTEKGDLSSESTVSRIRTEHFPLTLESARPSHTSQYLCASSPPWLRGGNTGELFFGEGSRLTVL.

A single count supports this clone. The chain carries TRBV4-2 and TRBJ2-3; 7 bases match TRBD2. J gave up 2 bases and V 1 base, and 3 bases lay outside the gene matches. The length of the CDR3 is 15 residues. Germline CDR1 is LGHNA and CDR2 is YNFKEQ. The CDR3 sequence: CASSQGGGVTDTQYF. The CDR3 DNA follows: TGTGCCAGCAGCCAAGGGGGGGGAGTCACAGATACGCAGTATTTT.

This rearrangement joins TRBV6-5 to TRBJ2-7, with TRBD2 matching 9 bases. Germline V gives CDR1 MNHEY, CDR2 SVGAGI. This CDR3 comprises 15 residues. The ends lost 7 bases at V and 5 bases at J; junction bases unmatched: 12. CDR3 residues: CASKKPGGGAHEQYF. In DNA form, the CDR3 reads TGTGCCAGCAAAAAACCGGGCGGGGGGGCACACGAGCAGTACTTC.

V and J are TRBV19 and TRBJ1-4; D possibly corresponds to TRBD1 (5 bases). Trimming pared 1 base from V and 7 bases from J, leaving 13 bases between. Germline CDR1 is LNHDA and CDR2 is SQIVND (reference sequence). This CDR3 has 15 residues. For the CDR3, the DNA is TGTGCCAGTAGTATAGTCGGGCAGGGCTCTGAAAAACTGTTTTTT. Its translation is CASSIVGQGSEKLFF.

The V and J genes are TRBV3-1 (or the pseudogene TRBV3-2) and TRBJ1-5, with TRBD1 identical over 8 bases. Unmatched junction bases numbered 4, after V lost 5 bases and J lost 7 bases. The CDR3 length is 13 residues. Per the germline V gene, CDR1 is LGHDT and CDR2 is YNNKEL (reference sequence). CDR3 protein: CASSAGGWQPQHF. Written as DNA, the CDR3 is TGTGCCAGCAGCGCAGGGGGCTGGCAGCCCCAGCATTTT.

Written as DNA, the CDR3 is TGTGCCTGGAGAGGCGGTAATGAAAAACTGTTTTTT. The encoded protein is CAWRGGNEKLFF. V is TRBV30 and J is TRBJ1-4; D gene ambiguous. Germline V CDR1 and CDR2: GTSNPN, SVGIG (reference sequence). CDR3 length: 12 amino acids. The ends were cut back, 3 bases at V and 4 bases at J, with 6 bases in the middle.

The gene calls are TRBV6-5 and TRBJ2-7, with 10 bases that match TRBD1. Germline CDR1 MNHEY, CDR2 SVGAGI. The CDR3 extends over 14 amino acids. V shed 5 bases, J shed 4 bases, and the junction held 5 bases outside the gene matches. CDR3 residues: CASSQGQGFYEQYF. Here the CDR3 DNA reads TGTGCCAGCAGTCAGGGACAGGGGTTTTACGAGCAGTACTTC.